Presented here are 20 T cell receptor beta chains from one specimen sequenced in a study of blood T cell repertoires in COVID-19. Profiled with immunoSEQ multiplex PCR; TCRdb holds only in-frame clones, not every one. The sample contains some 80,000 clones, 87% of which appear only once. The specimen was peripheral blood. These receptor sequences come from an elderly woman with active or convalescent COVID-19.

V and J are TRBV29-1 and TRBJ2-1, with D perhaps TRBD1 (6 bases). This CDR3 is 16 amino acids long. V was trimmed by 0 bases and J by 1 base, leaving 13 bases between them. Germline V lookup: CDR1 SQVTM, CDR2 ANQGSEA. CDR3 loop: CSVEEASRGSYNEQFF. The CDR3 coding sequence is TGCAGCGTTGAAGAGGCGTCCAGGGGATCCTACAATGAGCAGTTCTTC.

The J gene is TRBJ2-5, the V gene TRBV13, with TRBD1 identical over 9 bases. Germline-derived CDR1 and CDR2 are PRHDT and FYEKMQ (reference sequence). The CDR3 loop spans 15 amino acids. Trimming cost V 2 bases and J 7 bases; bases outside gene matches: 8. The CDR3 DNA is TGTGCCAGCAGCTTATCGGGACAGGGCAGAGGGACCCAGTACTTC. Its translation: CASSLSGQGRGTQYF. Full variable domain (remainder filled in from reference TRBV13 and TRBJ2-5): AAGVIQSPRHLIKEKRETATLKCYPIPRHDTVYWYQQGPGQDPQFLISFYEKMQSDKGSIPDRFSAQQFSDYHSELNMSSLELGDSALYFCASSLSGQGRGTQYFGPGTRLLVL.

CDR3 region: CASSLAGGQGQTQYF. The CDR3 DNA follows: TGCGCCAGCAGCTTGGCCGGGGGACAGGGACAGACCCAGTACTTC. The V gene is TRBV5-1, the J gene TRBJ2-5, with 9 nucleotides matching TRBD1. The CDR3 sequence is 15 residues long. Germline V gene sequence: CDR1 SGHRS, CDR2 YFSETQ. With 0 bases clipped from V and 6 bases from J, the junction kept 6 bases outside the gene matches.

CDR3 DNA: TGTGCCAGCAGCGTAACTAGCGGGAGCGGAGAGACCCAGTACTTC. Its protein is CASSVTSGSGETQYF. This rearrangement joins TRBV7-6 to TRBJ2-5, with 11 bases identical to TRBD2. V shed 5 bases, J shed 4 bases, and the junction held 6 bases outside the gene matches. The V gene's germline CDR1 is SGHVS and CDR2 FNYEAQ. The CDR3 length is 15 residues.

This chain uses TRBV29-1 with TRBJ2-3, with a possible D match to TRBD2 (6 bases). The CDR3 extends over 12 amino acids. Per the germline V gene, CDR1 is SQVTM and CDR2 is ANQGSEA. Trimming cost V 3 bases and J 4 bases, with 8 bases left between them. The CDR3 DNA sequence: TGCAGCGTTGAGGAGGGTTCAGATACGCAGTATTTT. Amino acid sequence: CSVEEGSDTQYF.

The chain combines TRBV11-3 with TRBJ2-5, with D possibly being TRBD1 (5 bases). The V gene lost 4 bases and the J gene lost 0 bases, with 12 bases spanning the gap. This CDR3 has 15 amino acids. The germline gives CDR1 SGHNT, CDR2 YENEEA. CDR3: CASSSTVSYQETQYF. The CDR3 DNA sequence: TGTGCCAGCAGCTCGACAGTCTCGTACCAAGAGACCCAGTACTTC.

The chain links TRBV20-1 to TRBJ2-1; D gene uncertain. The CDR3 sequence is 11 residues long. Per germline, CDR1 DFQATT and CDR2 SNEGSKA (reference sequence). Trimming took off 6 bases at V and 10 bases at J, with 13 bases between the two ends. CDR3: CSALLLREQFF. The CDR3 bases are TGCAGTGCCCTGCTATTGAGAGAGCAGTTCTTC.

This clone was seen only once. This chain links TRBV10-2 with TRBJ2-7; 16 positions match TRBD2. The CDR3 extends over 17 amino acids. The junction had 8 bases not matched to a gene; V was cut back by 7 bases and J by 2 bases. CDR1 is WSHSY, CDR2 SAAADI, per germline. The DNA of the CDR3 is TGCGCCAGCATTTACGGGACTAGCGGGAGGGGGGCCTACGAGCAGTACTTC. This encodes CASIYGTSGRGAYEQYF.

This clone was seen more than once but under ten times. The gene calls are TRBV30 and TRBJ1-5; unclear D gene. CDR3 length equals 12 residues. CDR1 is GTSNPN, CDR2 SVGIG, per germline (reference sequence). V was shortened by 1 base and J by 3 bases, with 4 bases between the two germline ends. The CDR3 region has the DNA TGTGCCTGGAGTGCTCCCAATCAGCCCCAGCATTTT. Amino acid sequence: CAWSAPNQPQHF.

The CDR3 spells CATSRDRLTFGNEQFF. CDR3 DNA sequence: TGTGCCACCAGCAGAGATCGACTTACCTTTGGCAATGAGCAGTTCTTC. The chain recombines TRBV15 with TRBJ2-1; unclear D gene. Germline V gene data show CDR1 as LNHNV and CDR2 as YYDKDF (reference sequence). The CDR3 totals 16 residues. V was clipped by 0 bases and J by 6 bases, with 15 bases between them.

The chain couples TRBV4-1 to TRBJ1-1, with TRBD1 matching over 9 bases. The CDR3 spans 15 residues. From germline, CDR1 is MGHRA and CDR2 YSYEKL. J lost 8 bases, V lost 1 base, and 8 bases had no gene match. CDR3 bases: TGCGCCAGCAGCCAAGGGCCCCGGGGACAGGGAGAAGCTTTCTTT. Translation gives CASSQGPRGQGEAFF.

The chain is built from TRBV5-1 and TRBJ1-1, with D possibly matching TRBD1 (5 bases). Germline values: CDR1 SGHRS, CDR2 YFSETQ. Trimming shortened V by 7 bases and J by 4 bases, and 17 bases separated the two germline ends. The CDR3 has 14 residues. CDR3 sequence reads: CASGERAGGTEAFF. The CDR3 nucleotides are TGCGCCAGCGGTGAGAGGGCGGGGGGCACTGAAGCTTTCTTT.

The chain combines TRBV29-1 with TRBJ2-2; D ambiguous. V lost 5 bases, J lost 7 bases, and 5 bases lay in between. The germline CDR1 and CDR2 sequences are SQVTM and ANQGSEA. The CDR3 is made up of 10 amino acids. The DNA of the CDR3 is TGCAGCGTTTTCGGCGGGGAGCTGTTTTTT. It translates to CSVFGGELFF.

V gene TRBV9 combines with J gene TRBJ1-6, with D maybe TRBD1 (6 bases). The CDR3 length is 18 residues. V was pared by 4 bases and J by 0 bases, with 17 bases between. Germline-derived CDR1 and CDR2 are SGDLS and YYNGEE. The CDR3 coding sequence is TGTGCCAGCAGCCCACAGGGTTACAGGAGCTCCTATAATTCACCCCTCCACTTT. Its protein is CASSPQGYRSSYNSPLHF.

To note about this clone: The sample contains more than one DNA sequence encoding this CDR3. This rearrangement joins TRBV7-9 to TRBJ1-1, with 9 nucleotides matching TRBD1. The CDR3 has 14 residues. CDR1 is SEHNR, CDR2 FQNEAQ, per germline (reference sequence). With V trimmed by 5 bases and J by 4 bases, 5 bases remained unmatched. Written as DNA, the CDR3 is TGTGCCAGCAGCCTACAGGGGGCGGGCACTGAAGCTTTCTTT. This sequence encodes CASSLQGAGTEAFF.

This clone was seen only a few times. The V gene is TRBV28, the J gene TRBJ2-2; TRBD2 agrees at 13 bases. The germline V gene has CDR1 MDHEN and CDR2 SYDVKM. V trimming: 4 bases; J trimming: 3 bases; junction bases outside the gene matches: 8. This CDR3 is 18 amino acids long. The CDR3 coding sequence is TGTGCCAGCAGTTCGATCCCGGGACTAGCGGGGTACACCGGGGAGCTGTTTTTT. It specifies CASSSIPGLAGYTGELFF.

The chain couples TRBV18 to TRBJ1-2; TRBD1 aligns across 8 bases. Germline trimming cut 3 bases from V and 5 bases from J; bases unmatched to any gene: 2. The CDR3 runs 13 residues. The germline CDR1 and CDR2 sequences are KGHSH and LQKENI. CDR3 nucleotides: TGTGCCAGCTCACCGACAGGGGATTATGGCTACACCTTC. Translated: CASSPTGDYGYTF.

The rearrangement links TRBV6-6 to TRBJ2-6; no reliable D call. The CDR3 runs 14 residues. Germline CDR1 is MNHNY and CDR2 is SVGAGI (reference sequence). V lost 5 bases and J 3 bases, leaving 8 bases between the germline ends. The CDR3 protein is CASSRSSGANVLTF. The CDR3 bases are TGTGCCAGCAGTCGCTCTAGTGGGGCCAACGTCCTGACTTTC.

CDR3 sequence (DNA): TGTGCCAGCATGGACAGCCGTAGAAATTCACCCCTCCACTTT. Encoded protein: CASMDSRRNSPLHF. The J gene is TRBJ1-6, the V gene TRBV28, with D possibly TRBD1 on 6 matching bases. The length of the CDR3 is 14 residues. The V end lost 7 bases, the J end lost 7 bases, and 14 bases lay between the germline ends. Germline V lookup: CDR1 MDHEN, CDR2 SYDVKM.

Turning to this clone: Other DNA sequences of this sample code for an identical CDR3. This rearrangement joins TRBV10-2 to TRBJ2-1; 10 nucleotides match TRBD2. V shed 6 bases, J shed 4 bases, and the junction held 3 bases outside the gene matches. This CDR3 has 14 residues. CDR1 is WSHSY, CDR2 SAAADI, per germline. CDR3 in DNA: TGCGCCAGCAGCCTTAGCGGGGGGTACAATGAGCAGTTCTTC. Protein product: CASSLSGGYNEQFF.